The rows below give T cell receptor beta chains drawn from one sample of a study of T cell responses to AZD1222 COVID-19 vaccine. Libraries were prepared by immunoSEQ multiplex PCR; TCRdb keeps only in-frame clonotypes and omits some of them. Altogether some 130,000 clones are present, around nine tenths being singletons, with the ten largest covering 1.9%. Sequences were derived from peripheral blood, sampled on day 0 of AZD1222 vaccination. The receptors were gathered from an adult in good health. Both conserved end residues are part of each CDR3. Each record gives: CDR3 length, clone size, J gene, V gene, D gene, CDR3 protein, CDR3 DNA. A D gene is named only where the DNA matches it firmly. Clone size is stated in some rows and not others, as once, few, many or a class when expanded.

len: 15
abundance: -
j_gene: TRBJ1-2
v_gene: TRBV2
d_gene: -
CDR3aa: CASSEKPWGNYGYTF
CDR3nt: TGTGCCAGCAGTGAAAAACCCTGGGGGAACTATGGCTACACCTTC

len: 16
abundance: -
j_gene: TRBJ1-4
v_gene: TRBV2
d_gene: TRBD1
CDR3aa: CASSYTSGTGNEKLFF
CDR3nt: TGTGCCAGCAGCTATACTTCCGGGACAGGGAATGAAAAACTGTTTTTT

len: 11
abundance: few
j_gene: TRBJ1-1
v_gene: TRBV20-1
d_gene: -
CDR3aa: CSAPEDTEAFF
CDR3nt: TGCAGTGCCCCGGAGGACACTGAAGCTTTCTTT

len: 14
abundance: -
j_gene: TRBJ1-2
v_gene: TRBV27
d_gene: -
CDR3aa: CASSFRARYYGYTF
CDR3nt: TGTGCCAGCAGTTTCAGGGCCCGTTACTATGGCTACACCTTC

len: 13
abundance: -
j_gene: TRBJ1-2
v_gene: TRBV25-1
d_gene: -
CDR3aa: CASYGALSYGYTF
CDR3nt: TGTGCCAGCTACGGTGCCCTCTCCTATGGCTACACCTTC

len: 17
abundance: -
j_gene: TRBJ1-5
v_gene: TRBV7-2
d_gene: TRBD1
CDR3aa: CASSLSTGGFSNQPQHF
CDR3nt: TGTGCCAGCAGCTTAAGTACAGGGGGCTTTAGCAATCAGCCCCAGCATTTT

len: 13
abundance: -
j_gene: TRBJ1-1
v_gene: TRBV23-1
d_gene: -
CDR3aa: CASSQTSNTEAFF
CDR3nt: TGCGCCAGCAGTCAAACGTCGAACACTGAAGCTTTCTTT

len: 14
abundance: -
j_gene: TRBJ2-7
v_gene: TRBV27
d_gene: -
CDR3aa: CASSRGTESYEQYF
CDR3nt: TGTGCCAGCAGTCGGGGGACAGAGTCCTACGAGCAGTACTTC

len: 14
abundance: -
j_gene: TRBJ1-1
v_gene: TRBV5-6
d_gene: -
CDR3aa: CASSGRVWNTEAFF
CDR3nt: TGTGCCAGCAGCGGCAGGGTCTGGAACACTGAAGCTTTCTTT

len: 14
abundance: -
j_gene: TRBJ1-5
v_gene: TRBV6-5
d_gene: TRBD1
CDR3aa: CASRTDRGHRPQHF
CDR3nt: TGTGCCAGCAGGACGGACAGGGGGCATAGGCCCCAGCATTTT

len: 13
abundance: -
j_gene: TRBJ2-7
v_gene: TRBV7-9
d_gene: TRBD2
CDR3aa: CASSSSGTHEQYF
CDR3nt: TGTGCCAGCAGCTCTAGCGGGACCCACGAGCAGTACTTC

len: 14
abundance: -
j_gene: TRBJ1-1
v_gene: TRBV2
d_gene: -
CDR3aa: CASSVTTVNTEAFF
CDR3nt: TGTGCCAGCAGTGTAACGACCGTTAACACTGAAGCTTTCTTT

len: 14
abundance: -
j_gene: TRBJ1-5
v_gene: TRBV15
d_gene: -
CDR3aa: CATSRAAPDQPQHF
CDR3nt: TGTGCCACCAGCAGAGCTGCCCCCGATCAGCCCCAGCATTTT

len: 13
abundance: -
j_gene: TRBJ1-2
v_gene: TRBV6-5
d_gene: TRBD1
CDR3aa: CASSWGQGNGYTF
CDR3nt: TGTGCCAGCAGTTGGGGACAGGGGAACGGCTACACCTTC

len: 12
abundance: -
j_gene: TRBJ2-7
v_gene: TRBV5-1
d_gene: -
CDR3aa: CASSQDLYEQYF
CDR3nt: TGCGCCAGCAGCCAAGACTTATACGAGCAGTACTTC

len: 11
abundance: -
j_gene: TRBJ1-2
v_gene: TRBV5-4
d_gene: -
CDR3aa: CASSVGLGYTF
CDR3nt: TGTGCCAGCAGCGTGGGACTCGGCTACACCTTC

len: 13
abundance: -
j_gene: TRBJ1-2
v_gene: TRBV9
d_gene: -
CDR3aa: CASTPRGNYGYTF
CDR3nt: TGTGCCAGCACCCCGAGGGGTAACTATGGCTACACCTTC

len: 16
abundance: -
j_gene: TRBJ2-3
v_gene: TRBV4-3
d_gene: -
CDR3aa: CASSQDPQGDTDTQYF
CDR3nt: TGCGCCAGCAGCCAAGATCCGCAGGGAGACACAGATACGCAGTATTTT

len: 13
abundance: few
j_gene: TRBJ1-2
v_gene: TRBV6-1
d_gene: -
CDR3aa: CASSEETSGGYTF
CDR3nt: TGTGCCAGCAGTGAAGAGACTTCAGGCGGCTACACCTTC

len: 16
abundance: -
j_gene: TRBJ1-1
v_gene: TRBV18
d_gene: -
CDR3aa: CASSSKVQAGHTEAFF
CDR3nt: TGTGCCAGCTCATCTAAGGTCCAGGCCGGGCACACTGAAGCTTTCTTT

len: 13
abundance: -
j_gene: TRBJ1-3
v_gene: TRBV27
d_gene: -
CDR3aa: CASSLARGNTIYF
CDR3nt: TGTGCCAGCAGTTTAGCCAGGGGAAACACCATATATTTT

len: 15
abundance: -
j_gene: TRBJ1-1
v_gene: TRBV10-2
d_gene: -
CDR3aa: CASSAVSGENTEAFF
CDR3nt: TGCGCCAGCAGTGCCGTGTCCGGGGAGAACACTGAAGCTTTCTTT

len: 16
abundance: -
j_gene: TRBJ1-3
v_gene: TRBV15
d_gene: TRBD1
CDR3aa: CATSRVRQGAGNTIYF
CDR3nt: TGTGCCACCAGCAGGGTCCGACAGGGTGCTGGAAACACCATATATTTT

len: 14
abundance: -
j_gene: TRBJ2-2
v_gene: TRBV6-5
d_gene: -
CDR3aa: CASGGARGTGELFF
CDR3nt: TGTGCCAGCGGGGGGGCGCGGGGCACCGGGGAGCTGTTTTTT

len: 12
abundance: -
j_gene: TRBJ1-5
v_gene: TRBV5-5
d_gene: -
CDR3aa: CASSDVGQPQHF
CDR3nt: TGTGCCAGCAGCGACGTGGGGCAGCCCCAGCATTTT

len: 14
abundance: few
j_gene: TRBJ1-5
v_gene: TRBV28
d_gene: -
CDR3aa: CASSFGKGIQPQHF
CDR3nt: TGTGCCAGCAGTTTTGGTAAGGGGATCCAGCCCCAGCATTTT

len: 14
abundance: -
j_gene: TRBJ2-7
v_gene: TRBV19
d_gene: TRBD1
CDR3aa: CASSSETGTYEQYF
CDR3nt: TGTGCCAGTAGTTCCGAGACAGGGACCTACGAGCAGTACTTC

len: 15
abundance: -
j_gene: TRBJ2-3
v_gene: TRBV7-3
d_gene: -
CDR3aa: CASSSAGAGTDTQYF
CDR3nt: TGTGCCAGCAGCTCCGCTGGGGCAGGCACAGATACGCAGTATTTT

len: 15
abundance: -
j_gene: TRBJ1-2
v_gene: TRBV18
d_gene: -
CDR3aa: CASSPPREANYGYTF
CDR3nt: TGTGCCAGCTCACCACCGCGGGAAGCTAACTATGGCTACACCTTC

len: 11
abundance: -
j_gene: TRBJ2-1
v_gene: TRBV27
d_gene: TRBD1
CDR3aa: CASQGDNEQFF
CDR3nt: TGTGCCTCACAGGGGGATAATGAGCAGTTCTTC

len: 16
abundance: -
j_gene: TRBJ2-2
v_gene: TRBV5-1
d_gene: TRBD2
CDR3aa: CASSLQAGELTGELFF
CDR3nt: TGCGCCAGCAGCCTGCAAGCGGGAGAGCTCACCGGGGAGCTGTTTTTT

len: 15
abundance: once
j_gene: TRBJ1-1
v_gene: TRBV3-1/TRBV3-2
d_gene: TRBD1
CDR3aa: CASSQATGGGTEAFF
CDR3nt: TGTGCCAGCAGCCAAGCGACAGGGGGAGGGACTGAAGCTTTCTTT

len: 13
abundance: -
j_gene: TRBJ1-1
v_gene: TRBV5-1
d_gene: -
CDR3aa: CASSLTTNTEAFF
CDR3nt: TGCGCCAGCAGCTTAACTACGAACACTGAAGCTTTCTTT

len: 14
abundance: -
j_gene: TRBJ2-1
v_gene: TRBV27
d_gene: -
CDR3aa: CASKSDSHYNEQFF
CDR3nt: TGTGCCAGCAAATCCGACTCCCACTACAATGAGCAGTTCTTC

len: 15
abundance: few
j_gene: TRBJ1-1
v_gene: TRBV2
d_gene: -
CDR3aa: CASSPLGGADTEAFF
CDR3nt: TGTGCCAGCAGCCCCTTAGGAGGGGCAGACACTGAAGCTTTCTTT

len: 16
abundance: -
j_gene: TRBJ1-2
v_gene: TRBV6-2/TRBV6-3
d_gene: -
CDR3aa: CASSSDTTGPNYGYTF
CDR3nt: TGTGCCAGCAGTTCCGACACAACAGGGCCCAACTATGGCTACACCTTC

len: 13
abundance: -
j_gene: TRBJ1-2
v_gene: TRBV27
d_gene: -
CDR3aa: CASSLSIAGECTF
CDR3nt: TGTGCCAGCAGTTTATCGATAGCTGGGGAGTGTACCTTC

len: 14
abundance: -
j_gene: TRBJ2-7
v_gene: TRBV5-1
d_gene: -
CDR3aa: CASSRPRDGGEQYF
CDR3nt: TGCGCCAGCAGCAGGCCCCGGGACGGAGGCGAGCAGTACTTC

len: 15
abundance: -
j_gene: TRBJ2-5
v_gene: TRBV9
d_gene: TRBD2
CDR3aa: CASTRDGSGGETQYF
CDR3nt: TGTGCCAGCACCCGCGATGGTAGCGGGGGAGAGACCCAGTACTTC

len: 19
abundance: -
j_gene: TRBJ2-1
v_gene: TRBV5-1
d_gene: TRBD2
CDR3aa: CASSLESSGLPSSYNEQFF
CDR3nt: TGCGCCAGCAGCTTGGAATCTAGCGGGCTGCCGAGCTCCTACAATGAGCAGTTCTTC

len: 14
abundance: -
j_gene: TRBJ1-2
v_gene: TRBV5-6
d_gene: -
CDR3aa: CASSQKDRTYGYTF
CDR3nt: TGTGCCAGCAGCCAAAAGGACAGAACGTATGGCTACACCTTC

len: 16
abundance: -
j_gene: TRBJ1-4
v_gene: TRBV3-1/TRBV3-2
d_gene: TRBD1
CDR3aa: CASSPRRGLVGEKLFF
CDR3nt: TGTGCCAGCAGTCCAAGAAGGGGGCTGGTAGGTGAAAAACTGTTTTTT

len: 14
abundance: -
j_gene: TRBJ1-5
v_gene: TRBV29-1
d_gene: -
CDR3aa: CSVVQDSINQPQHF
CDR3nt: TGCAGCGTCGTTCAGGACAGTATTAATCAGCCCCAGCATTTT

len: 12
abundance: few
j_gene: TRBJ2-7
v_gene: TRBV27
d_gene: -
CDR3aa: CASSPNPLEQYF
CDR3nt: TGTGCCAGCAGTCCCAATCCGCTTGAGCAGTACTTC

len: 14
abundance: -
j_gene: TRBJ2-7
v_gene: TRBV2
d_gene: -
CDR3aa: CASRQAGGLGEQYF
CDR3nt: TGTGCCAGCAGACAAGCGGGTGGCCTGGGGGAGCAGTACTTC

len: 15
abundance: -
j_gene: TRBJ1-5
v_gene: TRBV4-1
d_gene: TRBD1
CDR3aa: CASSPTQGANQPQHF
CDR3nt: TGCGCCAGCAGCCCAACTCAGGGGGCCAATCAGCCCCAGCATTTT

len: 14
abundance: -
j_gene: TRBJ1-2
v_gene: TRBV3-1/TRBV3-2
d_gene: -
CDR3aa: CASSPAMGFYGYTF
CDR3nt: TGTGCCAGCAGCCCTGCAATGGGATTCTATGGCTACACCTTC

len: 13
abundance: -
j_gene: TRBJ1-3
v_gene: TRBV7-9
d_gene: -
CDR3aa: CALRAGVGNTIYF
CDR3nt: TGTGCCCTCCGGGCGGGTGTTGGAAACACCATATATTTT

len: 16
abundance: -
j_gene: TRBJ1-2
v_gene: TRBV19
d_gene: TRBD1
CDR3aa: CASSIQGTGADYGYTF
CDR3nt: TGTGCCAGTAGTATACAGGGGACAGGGGCGGACTATGGCTACACCTTC

len: 10
abundance: -
j_gene: TRBJ1-2
v_gene: TRBV21-1
d_gene: -
CDR3aa: CASSKSLRAF
CDR3nt: TGTGCCAGCAGCAAGTCCTTGAGGGCCTTC